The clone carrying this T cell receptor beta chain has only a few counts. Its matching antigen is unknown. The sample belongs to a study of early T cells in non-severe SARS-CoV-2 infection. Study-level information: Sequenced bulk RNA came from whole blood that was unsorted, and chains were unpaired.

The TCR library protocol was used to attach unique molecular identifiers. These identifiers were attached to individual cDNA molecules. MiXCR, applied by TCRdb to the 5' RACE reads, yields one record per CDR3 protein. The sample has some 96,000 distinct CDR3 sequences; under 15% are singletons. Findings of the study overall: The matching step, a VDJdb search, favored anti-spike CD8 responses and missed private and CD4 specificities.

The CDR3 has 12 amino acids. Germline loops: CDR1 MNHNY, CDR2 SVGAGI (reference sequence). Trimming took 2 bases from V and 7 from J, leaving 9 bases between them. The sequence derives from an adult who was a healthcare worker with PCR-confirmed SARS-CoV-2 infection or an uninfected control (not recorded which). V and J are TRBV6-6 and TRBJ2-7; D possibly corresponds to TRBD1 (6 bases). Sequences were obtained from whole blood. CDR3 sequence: CASSYPGAEQYF. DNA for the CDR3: TGTGCCAGCAGTTACCCAGGGGCGGAGCAGTACTTC.